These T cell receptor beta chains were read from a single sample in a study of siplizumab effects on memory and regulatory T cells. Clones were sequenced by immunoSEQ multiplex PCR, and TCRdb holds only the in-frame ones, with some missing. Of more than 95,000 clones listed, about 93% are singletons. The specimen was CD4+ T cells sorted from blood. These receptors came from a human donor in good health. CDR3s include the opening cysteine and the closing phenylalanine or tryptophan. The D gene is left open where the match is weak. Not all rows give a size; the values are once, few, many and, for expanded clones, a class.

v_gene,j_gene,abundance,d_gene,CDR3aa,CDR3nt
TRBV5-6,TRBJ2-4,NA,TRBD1,CASSLKVGQYKNIQYF,TGTGCCAGCAGCTTAAAAGTGGGACAGTACAAAAACATTCAGTACTTC
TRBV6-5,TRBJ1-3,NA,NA,CASSYFGQNSGNTIYF,TGTGCCAGCAGTTACTTTGGGCAGAACTCTGGAAACACCATATATTTT
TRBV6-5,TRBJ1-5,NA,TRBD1,CASRSTGGGGPQHF,TGTGCCAGCAGGTCTACAGGGGGCGGGGGACCCCAGCATTTT
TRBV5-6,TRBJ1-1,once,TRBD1,CASSTAGTETPEAFF,TGTGCCAGCAGCACGGCCGGGACAGAGACCCCTGAAGCTTTCTTT
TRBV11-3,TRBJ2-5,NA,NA,CASSLAFGSETQYF,TGTGCCAGCAGCTTAGCGTTCGGGTCAGAGACCCAGTACTTC
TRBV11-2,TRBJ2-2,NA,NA,CASSPGQGWNTGELFF,TGTGCCAGCAGCCCAGGGCAGGGGTGGAACACCGGGGAGCTGTTTTTT
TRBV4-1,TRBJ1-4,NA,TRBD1,CASSQFGGGTGPEKLFF,TGCGCCAGCAGCCAATTCGGGGGTGGGACAGGGCCTGAAAAACTGTTTTTT
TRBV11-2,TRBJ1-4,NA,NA,CASSNPLINEKLFF,TGTGCCAGCAGCAACCCTTTGATTAATGAAAAACTGTTTTTT
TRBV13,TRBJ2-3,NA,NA,CASSPAASTDTQYF,TGTGCCAGCAGCCCGGCGGCAAGCACAGATACGCAGTATTTT
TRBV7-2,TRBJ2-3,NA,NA,CASSLASLHGGASLSQYF,TGTGCCAGCAGCTTAGCCAGCCTTCATGGGGGAGCGAGTCTATCGCAGTATTTT
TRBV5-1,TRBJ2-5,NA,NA,CASSSRNAETQYF,TGCGCCAGCAGCTCCCGTAATGCGGAGACCCAGTACTTC
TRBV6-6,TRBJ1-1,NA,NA,CASSLGGGGFAEAFF,TGTGCCAGCAGCCTAGGGGGAGGGGGTTTCGCTGAAGCTTTCTTT
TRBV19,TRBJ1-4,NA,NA,CASQRATNEKLFF,TGTGCCAGCCAGAGAGCAACTAATGAAAAACTGTTTTTT
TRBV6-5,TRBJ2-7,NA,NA,CASSYSFKDEQYF,TGTGCCAGCAGTTACTCGTTCAAGGATGAGCAGTACTTC
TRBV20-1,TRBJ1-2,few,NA,CSARAGYGYTF,TGCAGTGCTAGAGCGGGGTATGGCTACACCTTC
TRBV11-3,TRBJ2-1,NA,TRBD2,CASSLGGGTSSYNEQFF,TGTGCCAGCAGCTTGGGCGGGGGGACATCCTCCTACAATGAGCAGTTCTTC
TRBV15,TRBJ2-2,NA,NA,CATSRDFGVGTGELFF,TGTGCCACCAGCAGAGACTTTGGGGTGGGCACCGGGGAGCTGTTTTTT
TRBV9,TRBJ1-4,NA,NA,CASSVGTENEKLFF,TGTGCCAGCAGCGTAGGGACAGAAAATGAAAAACTGTTTTTT
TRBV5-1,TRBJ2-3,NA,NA,CASSRGIQATDTQYF,TGCGCCAGCAGCAGGGGGATTCAAGCAACTGATACGCAGTATTTT
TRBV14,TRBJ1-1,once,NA,CASSRDWGGASEAFF,TGTGCCAGCAGCCGGGATTGGGGAGGGGCTAGTGAAGCTTTCTTT
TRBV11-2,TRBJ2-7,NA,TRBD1,CASSRQGTFSYEQYF,TGTGCCAGCAGCCGACAGGGGACTTTTTCCTACGAGCAGTACTTC
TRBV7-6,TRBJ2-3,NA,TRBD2,CASSLSVAGGLPDTQYF,TGTGCCAGCAGCTTAAGTGTAGCGGGGGGGCTTCCAGATACGCAGTATTTT
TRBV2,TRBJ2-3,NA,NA,CASSVVQASTSGDTQYF,TGTGCCAGCAGTGTAGTTCAAGCGAGTACTTCAGGAGATACGCAGTATTTT
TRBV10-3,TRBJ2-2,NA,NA,CASGTGELFF,TGTGCCAGCGGGACCGGGGAGCTGTTTTTT
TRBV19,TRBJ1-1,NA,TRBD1,CASSPGTGEDEAFF,TGTGCCAGTAGTCCCGGGACAGGGGAGGATGAAGCTTTCTTT
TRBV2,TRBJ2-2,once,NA,CASSAEATGELFF,TGTGCCAGCAGTGCGGAAGCGACCGGGGAGCTGTTTTTT
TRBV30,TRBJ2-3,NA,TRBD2,CAWSVFAGDGTQYF,TGTGCCTGGAGTGTATTCGCGGGAGATGGTACGCAGTATTTT
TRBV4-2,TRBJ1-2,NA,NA,CASSQSEGQNYGYTF,TGTGCCAGCAGCCAAAGCGAGGGGCAGAACTATGGCTACACCTTC